A selection of T cell receptor beta chains follows, all from one sample in a study of OX40 agonist ivuxolimab in advanced cancers. TCRdb's table, derived via immunoSEQ multiplex PCR, lists solely in-frame clones and lacks some. This sample carries 20,000 to 25,000 clones, 84% of them seen once, and the ten largest clones take around 15%. Here the sequenced sample was CD4+ or CD8+ T cells sorted from blood, taken in a trial of the OX40 agonist ivuxolimab. These receptors came from an adult with an advanced solid tumor such as melanoma, head and neck, liver or kidney cancer. The CDR3 runs from the conserved cysteine through the conserved F or W. The D gene is left open where the match is weak. A clone size is listed for some rows: how often the clone was seen (once, few, many), or a class if it is expanded.

d_call j_call clone_size v_call cdr3_aa cdr3_nt
TRBD2 TRBJ2-3 . TRBV5-4 CASSFFVAGPTDTQYF TGTGCCAGCAGCTTTTTCGTAGCGGGGCCCACAGATACGCAGTATTTT
. TRBJ1-2 once TRBV19 CASRPVDYGYTF TGTGCCAGTAGACCGGTGGACTATGGCTACACCTTC
. TRBJ2-2 . TRBV7-2 CASSLVAGNTGELFF TGTGCCAGCAGCTTAGTCGCAGGGAACACCGGGGAGCTGTTTTTT
. TRBJ2-5 . TRBV30 CAWQTFETQYF TGTGCCTGGCAGACCTTTGAGACCCAGTACTTC
TRBD2 TRBJ2-3 . TRBV7-2 CASSFGWRGMADTQYF TGTGCCAGCAGCTTCGGCTGGCGGGGGATGGCAGATACGCAGTATTTT
. TRBJ1-2 . TRBV7-3 CASSPGGAGKGGYTF TGTGCCAGCAGCCCCGGGGGGGCAGGGAAAGGAGGCTACACCTTC
. TRBJ2-5 once TRBV7-2 CASSLARETQYF TGTGCCAGCAGCTTAGCGCGCGAGACCCAGTACTTC
. TRBJ2-2 . TRBV19 CASRTYSGTLNTGELFF TGTGCCAGTAGAACTTATTCTGGGACGCTGAACACCGGGGAGCTGTTTTTT
. TRBJ2-5 . TRBV29-1 CSVESHATGRGAQYF TGCAGCGTTGAATCTCACGCGACAGGGAGGGGGGCCCAGTACTTC
. TRBJ2-6 . TRBV5-8 CASSQQSSGANVLTF TGCGCCAGCAGCCAACAGAGCTCTGGGGCCAACGTCCTGACTTTC
TRBD2 TRBJ2-3 . TRBV29-1 CSVKRGSDTQYF TGCAGCGTTAAGCGGGGCTCAGATACGCAGTATTTT
TRBD1 TRBJ2-6 . TRBV11-3 CASSFVQGAPGANVLTF TGTGCCAGCAGCTTTGTACAGGGGGCGCCTGGGGCCAACGTCCTGACTTTC
. TRBJ2-3 . TRBV6-6 CASSYPPGTTDTQYF TGTGCCAGCAGTTACCCACCCGGGACCACAGATACGCAGTATTTT
. TRBJ1-1 . TRBV6-5 CASSYSTINTEAFF TGTGCCAGCAGTTACTCGACGATCAACACTGAAGCTTTCTTT
. TRBJ2-1 . TRBV6-6 CASSPGAAEQFF TGTGCCAGCAGTCCTGGGGCCGCCGAGCAGTTCTTC
. TRBJ1-1 . TRBV25-1 CASRDTEAFF TGTGCCAGCAGGGACACTGAAGCTTTCTTT
. TRBJ2-3 . TRBV6-1 CATGGLWQYF TGTGCCACCGGGGGTTTGTGGCAGTATTTT
. TRBJ1-2 . TRBV2 CASSESGQRGYTF TGTGCCAGCAGTGAAAGTGGACAGCGGGGCTACACCTTC
. TRBJ2-5 . TRBV9 CASSPGPETQYF TGTGCCAGCAGCCCAGGGCCAGAGACCCAGTACTTC
TRBD1 TRBJ1-1 . TRBV11-2 CASSSGQGYAGFF TGTGCCAGCAGCTCGGGACAGGGTTATGCAGGTTTCTTT
TRBD2 TRBJ2-1 . TRBV4-3 CASSHGGLAGVQFF TGCGCCAGCAGCCATGGGGGACTAGCGGGGGTGCAGTTCTTC
TRBD2 TRBJ2-5 . TRBV6-6 CASSITFTGGEETQYF TGTGCCAGCAGTATCACATTCACGGGGGGGGAAGAGACCCAGTACTTC
. TRBJ1-5 . TRBV5-6 CASSSGLGGSWQPQHF TGTGCCAGCAGCTCCGGACTGGGTGGATCTTGGCAGCCCCAGCATTTT
. TRBJ2-3 . TRBV7-2 CASTYGLRDWSDTQYF TGTGCCAGCACCTACGGACTGCGGGATTGGTCAGATACGCAGTATTTT
. TRBJ2-6 . TRBV27 CASSFSGANVLTF TGTGCCAGCAGTTTTTCTGGGGCCAACGTCCTGACTTTC
TRBD2 TRBJ2-7 . TRBV7-3 CASSLRRASGEYEQYF TGTGCCAGCAGCTTAAGGCGGGCTAGCGGGGAGTACGAGCAGTACTTC
. TRBJ2-5 . TRBV19 CASKGDTSAGTGETQYF TGTGCCAGTAAGGGGGATACGTCGGCTGGGACCGGAGAGACCCAGTACTTC
. TRBJ2-2 . TRBV4-3 CASSLEGNTGELFF TGCGCCAGCAGCTTGGAGGGGAACACCGGGGAGCTGTTTTTT
. TRBJ2-7 . TRBV2 CASSEMGRGRVEQYF TGTGCCAGCAGTGAGATGGGCAGGGGTAGGGTCGAGCAGTACTTC
. TRBJ1-2 . TRBV6-5 CASSSDVGYTF TGTGCCAGCAGCTCTGACGTCGGCTACACCTTC
. TRBJ2-7 . TRBV6-5 CASSYSLNRDEQYF TGTGCCAGCAGTTACTCACTTAACCGGGACGAGCAGTACTTC
TRBD1 TRBJ2-7 . TRBV6-1 CASATGRYEQYF TGTGCCAGCGCGACAGGGCGCTACGAGCAGTACTTC
TRBD2 TRBJ2-1 . TRBV18 CASSAGTSGRRNEQFF TGTGCCAGCTCGGCCGGGACTAGCGGGCGGCGCAATGAGCAGTTCTTC
TRBD1 TRBJ2-1 . TRBV27 CASSLRQGKLNEQFF TGTGCCAGCAGTTTAAGACAGGGAAAACTCAATGAGCAGTTCTTC
TRBD2 TRBJ2-7 . TRBV5-1 CASSLLGRGETYEQYF TGCGCCAGCAGCTTGTTGGGGCGGGGGGAAACCTACGAGCAGTACTTC
TRBD1 TRBJ2-7 . TRBV29-1 CSVGGQGTLYEQYF TGCAGCGTTGGGGGACAGGGGACTCTCTACGAGCAGTACTTC
. TRBJ1-4 . TRBV19 CASSVTGMREKLFF TGTGCCAGTAGTGTCACAGGGATGAGGGAAAAACTGTTTTTT
. TRBJ2-5 . TRBV5-4 CASSLSTLGAGETQYF TGTGCCAGCAGCTTGTCTACCTTGGGGGCTGGAGAGACCCAGTACTTC
TRBD1 TRBJ1-2 . TRBV10-3 CASWSPRGFYGYTF TGTGCCAGCTGGAGCCCCAGGGGGTTCTATGGCTACACCTTC
. TRBJ1-1 few TRBV5-1 CASRGDTEAFF TGCGCCAGCAGGGGGGACACTGAAGCTTTCTTT
TRBD2 TRBJ2-5 once TRBV5-5 CASSPAWVAGEETQYF TGTGCCAGCAGCCCCGCGTGGGTAGCGGGAGAAGAGACCCAGTACTTC
TRBD1 TRBJ1-3 once TRBV10-3 CASWKGQGFTGNTIYF TGTGCCAGCTGGAAGGGACAGGGGTTCACTGGAAACACCATATATTTT
. TRBJ2-7 . TRBV7-7 CASSQGAGSPYEQYF TGTGCTAGCAGTCAAGGGGCAGGGTCTCCTTACGAGCAGTACTTC
. TRBJ2-1 . TRBV5-1 CASSKTGTATYNEQFF TGCGCCAGCAGCAAAACCGGGACGGCAACCTACAATGAGCAGTTCTTC
TRBD2 TRBJ2-1 . TRBV10-3 CAISETTSGGSGEQFF TGTGCCATCAGTGAGACAACTAGCGGGGGGTCGGGTGAGCAGTTCTTC